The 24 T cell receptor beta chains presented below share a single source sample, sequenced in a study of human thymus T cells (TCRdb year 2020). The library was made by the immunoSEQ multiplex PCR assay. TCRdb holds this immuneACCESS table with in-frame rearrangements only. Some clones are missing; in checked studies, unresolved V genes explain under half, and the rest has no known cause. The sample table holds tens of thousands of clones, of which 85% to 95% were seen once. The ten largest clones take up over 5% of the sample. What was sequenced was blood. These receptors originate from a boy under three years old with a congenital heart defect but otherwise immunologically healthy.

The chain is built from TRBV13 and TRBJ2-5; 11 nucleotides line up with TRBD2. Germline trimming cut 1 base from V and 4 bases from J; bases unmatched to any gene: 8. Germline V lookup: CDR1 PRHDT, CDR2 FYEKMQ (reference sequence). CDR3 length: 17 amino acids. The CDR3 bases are TGTGCCAGCAGCTTAGCGGGACCGGGACTAGCGGCAGAGACCCAGTACTTC. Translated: CASSLAGPGLAAETQYF.

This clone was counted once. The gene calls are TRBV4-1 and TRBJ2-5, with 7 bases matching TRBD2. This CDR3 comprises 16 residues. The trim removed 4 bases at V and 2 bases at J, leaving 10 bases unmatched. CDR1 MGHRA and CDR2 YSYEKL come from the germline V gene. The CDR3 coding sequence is TGCGCCAGCAGCCGAGATCCCAGCGGGACTCAAGAGACCCAGTACTTC. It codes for CASSRDPSGTQETQYF.

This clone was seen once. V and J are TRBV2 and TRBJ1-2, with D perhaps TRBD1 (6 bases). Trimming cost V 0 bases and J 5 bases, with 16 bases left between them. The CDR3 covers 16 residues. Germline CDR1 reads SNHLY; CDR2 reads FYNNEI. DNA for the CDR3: TGTGCCAGCAGTGAAGCGCTTCGGGGGACATCTTATGGCTACACCTTC. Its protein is CASSEALRGTSYGYTF.

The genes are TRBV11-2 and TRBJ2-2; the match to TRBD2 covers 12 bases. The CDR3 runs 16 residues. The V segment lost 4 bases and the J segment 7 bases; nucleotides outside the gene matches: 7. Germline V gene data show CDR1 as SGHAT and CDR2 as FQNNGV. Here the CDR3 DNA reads TGTGCCAGCAGCTCCCTAGCGGGGGGGCTTGGCGGGGAGCTGTTTTTT. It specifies CASSSLAGGLGGELFF. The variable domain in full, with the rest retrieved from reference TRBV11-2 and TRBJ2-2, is EAGVAQSPRYKIIEKRQSVAFWCNPISGHATLYWYQQILGQGPKLLIQFQNNGVVDDSQLPKDRFSAERLKGVDSTLKIQPAKLEDSAVYLCASSSLAGGLGGELFFGEGSRLTVL.

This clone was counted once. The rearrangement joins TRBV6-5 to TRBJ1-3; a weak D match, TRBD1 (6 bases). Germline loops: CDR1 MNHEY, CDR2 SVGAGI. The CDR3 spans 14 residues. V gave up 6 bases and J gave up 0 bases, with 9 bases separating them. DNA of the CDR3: TGTGCCAGCAGCCAACAGGGCTCTGGAAACACCATATATTTT. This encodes CASSQQGSGNTIYF.

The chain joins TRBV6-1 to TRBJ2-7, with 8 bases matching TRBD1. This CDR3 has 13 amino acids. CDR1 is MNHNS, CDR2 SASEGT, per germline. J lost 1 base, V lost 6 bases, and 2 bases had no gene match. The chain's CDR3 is CASSQGASYEQYF. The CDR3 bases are TGTGCCAGCAGCCAGGGGGCTTCCTACGAGCAGTACTTC.

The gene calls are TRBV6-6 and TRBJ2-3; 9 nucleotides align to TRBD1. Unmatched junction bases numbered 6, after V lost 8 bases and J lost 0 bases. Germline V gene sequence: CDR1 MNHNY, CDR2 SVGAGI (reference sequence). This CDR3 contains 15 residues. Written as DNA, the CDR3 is TGTGCCAGCTGGGGACAGGGACCTAGCACAGATACGCAGTATTTT. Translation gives CASWGQGPSTDTQYF.

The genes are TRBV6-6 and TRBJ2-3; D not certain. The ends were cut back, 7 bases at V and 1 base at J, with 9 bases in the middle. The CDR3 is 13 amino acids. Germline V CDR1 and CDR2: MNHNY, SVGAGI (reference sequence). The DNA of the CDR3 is TGTGCCAGCAATGGAAGGGGCACAGATACGCAGTATTTT. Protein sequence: CASNGRGTDTQYF.

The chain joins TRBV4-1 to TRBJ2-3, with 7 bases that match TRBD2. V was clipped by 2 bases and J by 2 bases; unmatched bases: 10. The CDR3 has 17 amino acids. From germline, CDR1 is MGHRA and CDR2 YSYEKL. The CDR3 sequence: CASSQPVGTNNTDTQYF. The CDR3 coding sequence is TGCGCCAGCAGCCAACCCGTCGGGACTAACAACACAGATACGCAGTATTTT.

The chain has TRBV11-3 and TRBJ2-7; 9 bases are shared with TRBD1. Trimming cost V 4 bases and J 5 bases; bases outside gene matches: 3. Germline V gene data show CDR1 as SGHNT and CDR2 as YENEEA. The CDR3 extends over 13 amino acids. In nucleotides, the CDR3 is TGTGCCAGCAGCTCCGGACAGGGGAACGAGCAGTACTTC. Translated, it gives CASSSGQGNEQYF. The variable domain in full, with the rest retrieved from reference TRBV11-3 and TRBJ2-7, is EAGVVQSPRYKIIEKKQPVAFWCNPISGHNTLYWYLQNLGQGPELLIRYENEEAVDDSQLPKDRFSAERLKGVDSTLKIQPAELGDSAVYLCASSSGQGNEQYFGPGTRLTVT.

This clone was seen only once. In nucleotides, the CDR3 is TGTGCCAGCAGTAGGACAGGGGGCTGGTATGGCTACACCTTC. It is translated as CASSRTGGWYGYTF. V is TRBV25-1 and J is TRBJ1-2; 11 bases line up with TRBD1. J lost 5 bases, V lost 5 bases, and 4 bases had no gene match. This CDR3 spans 14 amino acids. Germline loops: CDR1 MGHDK, CDR2 SYGVNS.

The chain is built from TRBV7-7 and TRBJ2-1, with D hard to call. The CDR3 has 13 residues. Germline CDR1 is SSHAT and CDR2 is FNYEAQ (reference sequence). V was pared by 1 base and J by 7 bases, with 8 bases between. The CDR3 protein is CASSLDIGNEQFF. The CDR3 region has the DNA TGTGCCAGCAGCTTAGATATTGGGAATGAGCAGTTCTTC.

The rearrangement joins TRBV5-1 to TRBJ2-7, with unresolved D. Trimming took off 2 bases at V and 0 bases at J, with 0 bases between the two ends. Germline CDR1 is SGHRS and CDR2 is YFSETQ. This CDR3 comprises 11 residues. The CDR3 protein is CASSFSYEQYF. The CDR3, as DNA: TGCGCCAGCAGCTTCTCCTACGAGCAGTACTTC.

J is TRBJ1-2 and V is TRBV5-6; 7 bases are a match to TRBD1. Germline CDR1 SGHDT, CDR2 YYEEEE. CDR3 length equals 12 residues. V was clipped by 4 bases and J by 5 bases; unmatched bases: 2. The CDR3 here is CASSPTGYGYTF. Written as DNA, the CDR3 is TGTGCCAGCAGCCCGACAGGGTATGGCTACACCTTC.

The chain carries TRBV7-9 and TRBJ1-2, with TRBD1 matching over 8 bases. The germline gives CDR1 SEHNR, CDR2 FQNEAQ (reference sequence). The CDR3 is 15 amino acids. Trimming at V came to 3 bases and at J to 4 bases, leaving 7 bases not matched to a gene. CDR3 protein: CASSLGTGWSYGYTF. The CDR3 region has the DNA TGTGCCAGCAGCTTGGGGACAGGTTGGTCCTATGGCTACACCTTC.

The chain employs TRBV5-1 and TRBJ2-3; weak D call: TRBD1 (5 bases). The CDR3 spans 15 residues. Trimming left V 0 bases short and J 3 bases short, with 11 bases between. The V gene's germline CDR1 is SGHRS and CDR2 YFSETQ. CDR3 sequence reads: CASSLVGRTTDTQYF. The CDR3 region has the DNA TGCGCCAGCAGCTTGGTCGGCAGGACAACAGATACGCAGTATTTT.

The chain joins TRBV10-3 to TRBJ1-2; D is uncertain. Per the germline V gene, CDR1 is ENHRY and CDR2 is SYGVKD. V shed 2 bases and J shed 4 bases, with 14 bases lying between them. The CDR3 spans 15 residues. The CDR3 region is CAISETGSGVYGYTF. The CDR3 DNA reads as TGTGCCATCAGTGAGACTGGTTCGGGAGTCTATGGCTACACCTTC.

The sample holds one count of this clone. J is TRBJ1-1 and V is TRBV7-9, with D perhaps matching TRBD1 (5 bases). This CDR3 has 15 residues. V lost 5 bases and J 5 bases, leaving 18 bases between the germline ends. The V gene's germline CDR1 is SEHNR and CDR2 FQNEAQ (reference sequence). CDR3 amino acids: CASSSPGGWGTEAFF. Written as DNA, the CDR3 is TGTGCCAGCAGCAGCCCGGGGGGTTGGGGGACTGAAGCTTTCTTT.

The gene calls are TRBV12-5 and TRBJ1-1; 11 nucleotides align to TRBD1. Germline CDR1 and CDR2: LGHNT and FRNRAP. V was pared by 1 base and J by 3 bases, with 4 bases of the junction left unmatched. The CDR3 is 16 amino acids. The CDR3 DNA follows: TGTGCTAGTGGTTTGGATGGACAGGGGGCGGACACTGAAGCTTTCTTT. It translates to CASGLDGQGADTEAFF. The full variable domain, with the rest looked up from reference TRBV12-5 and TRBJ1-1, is DARVTQTPRHKVTEMGQEVTMRCQPILGHNTVFWYRQTMMQGLELLAYFRNRAPLDDSGMPKDRFSAEMPDATLATLKIQPSEPRDSAVYFCASGLDGQGADTEAFFGQGTRLTVV.

CDR3 sequence (DNA): TGCGCCAGCAGCTTGAGGGTGACTGACACAGATACGCAGTATTTT. It yields the protein CASSLRVTDTDTQYF. The V gene is TRBV5-1, the J gene TRBJ2-3; D remains ambiguous. This CDR3 spans 15 amino acids. Germline V gene sequence: CDR1 SGHRS, CDR2 YFSETQ. V was shortened by 1 base and J by 2 bases, with 11 bases between the two germline ends.

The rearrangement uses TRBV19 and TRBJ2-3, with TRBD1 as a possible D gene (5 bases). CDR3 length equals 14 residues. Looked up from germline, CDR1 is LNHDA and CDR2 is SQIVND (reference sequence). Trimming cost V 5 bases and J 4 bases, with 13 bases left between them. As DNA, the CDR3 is TGTGCCAGTAGTTGGGGCATACAATCAGATACGCAGTATTTT. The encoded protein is CASSWGIQSDTQYF.

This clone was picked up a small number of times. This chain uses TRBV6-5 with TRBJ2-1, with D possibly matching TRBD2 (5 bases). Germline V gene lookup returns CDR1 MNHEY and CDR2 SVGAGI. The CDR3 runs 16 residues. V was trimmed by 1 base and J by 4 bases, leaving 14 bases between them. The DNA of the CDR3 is TGTGCCAGCAGTTACTTTGTGGGAGCCAAATACAATGAGCAGTTCTTC. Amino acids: CASSYFVGAKYNEQFF.

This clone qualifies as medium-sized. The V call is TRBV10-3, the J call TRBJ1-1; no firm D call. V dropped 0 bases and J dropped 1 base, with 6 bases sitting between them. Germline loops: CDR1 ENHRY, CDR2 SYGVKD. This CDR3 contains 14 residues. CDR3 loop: CAISESKPNTEAFF. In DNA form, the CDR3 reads TGTGCCATCAGTGAGTCGAAACCGAACACTGAAGCTTTCTTT.

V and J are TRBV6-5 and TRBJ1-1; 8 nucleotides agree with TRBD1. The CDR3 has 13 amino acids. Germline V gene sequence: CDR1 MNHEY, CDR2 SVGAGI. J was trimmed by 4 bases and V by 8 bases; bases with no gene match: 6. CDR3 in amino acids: CASSWTGLTEAFF. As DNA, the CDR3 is TGTGCCAGCTCCTGGACAGGGCTCACTGAAGCTTTCTTT.